This T cell receptor (beta chain) was sequenced in a study of T cells expressing NK-cell markers. Overall study findings and caveats: Whether the expanded NKG2C+ T cell clones recognized HCMV remained unclear.

In the case of this clonotype: Its antigen is still unknown.

The CDR3 has 15 amino acids. Germline V gives CDR1 SNHLY, CDR2 FYNNEI. TCR beta cDNA was generated via 5'RACE template switching incorporating UMIs. TCRdb reprocessed the 5' RACE reads and stores each CDR3 protein as one record, lacking DNA. This specimen shows a few hundred thousand distinct CDR3 sequences; the ten leading clones hold 5% to 5.5%. The V and J genes are TRBV2 and TRBJ2-1; without DNA, the TCRdb call of TRBD2 cannot be checked. This receptor was obtained from a man aged 18-69 years in good health. The sequencing sample was made of blood T cells: a sorted CD56 or NKG2C T cell subset, CD4+ or CD8+ T cells, or bulk PBMC T cells (not recorded which). The CDR3 loop is CASSYDFSGNNEQFF.